This T cell receptor beta chain originates from a study of OX40 agonist ivuxolimab in advanced cancers. Study background: The dose-escalation group included hepatocellular carcinoma, melanoma, renal cell carcinoma and head and neck cancer.

Clones were read by immunoSEQ multiplex PCR, and TCRdb kept only the in-frame ones, dropping some. The table has around 95,000 clones, around 90% seen once. Prior autoimmune disease or systemic immunosuppression barred patients. The germline V gene encodes CDR1 MNHNS and CDR2 SASEGT. This CDR3 is built from 15 residues. The V end was cut by 5 bases, the J end by 0 bases, with 11 bases between. The chain recombines TRBV6-1 with TRBJ2-1, with D unresolved. This TCR came from an adult with an advanced solid tumor such as melanoma, head and neck, liver or kidney cancer. The source material was CD4+ or CD8+ T cells sorted from blood, sampled in a trial of the OX40 agonist ivuxolimab. CDR3 in DNA: TGTGCCAGCAGTTTGGGTGATTCCTCCTACAATGAGCAGTTCTTC. The encoded protein is CASSLGDSSYNEQFF.